The clone carrying this T cell receptor beta chain was recorded at least ten times. Its target is not known. For repertoire sequencing, the TCR beta CDR3 regions were amplified from RNA transcripts. The authors performed first-round RT-PCR with HTBI primers and then a second-round multiplex PCR. TCRdb ran MiXCR on the multiplex PCR reads and lists one entry per CDR3 protein. The table records 900,000 to 1,200,000 distinct CDR3 sequences, about two fifths of them present only once. Aged 18 to 65, the patients with hyperthyroidism had under 2 months' duration and were newly diagnosed. Establishment of the diagnosis relied upon clinical symptoms, serum thyroxine, TRAb, thyroid ultrasound and orbital computed tomography. These data belong to a study of Graves' ophthalmopathy and Graves' hyperthyroidism. Points from the study as a whole: Sensitivity reached roughly 88% and specificity roughly 82% for a 13-signature model separating ophthalmopathy from stable hyperthyroidism. Ophthalmopathy progression predictions by the model showed around 72% specificity and approximately 71% sensitivity.

V lost 3 bases to trimming and J lost 8 bases, with 5 bases between them. CDR1 SGHTA and CDR2 FQGNSA come from the germline V gene. CDR3 size: 12 residues. This clonotype was obtained from an adult man with Graves' hyperthyroidism. The chain links TRBV7-2 to TRBJ1-6; D uncertain. The specimen sequenced was peripheral blood or thyroid tissue (not recorded which). CDR3 DNA: TGTGCCAGCAGCTTTACGGATTCACCCCTCCACTTT. This gives the protein CASSFTDSPLHF.